Below, 17 T cell receptor beta chains from the same sample are listed, as sequenced in a study of cytomegalovirus exposure and HLA in healthy donors. The PCR used 60 Vbeta and 13 Jbeta primers. This table comes from immunoSEQ multiplex PCR, and its TCRdb copy is limited to in-frame clones, with some not included. In the table there are approximately 130,000 clones, more than 80% of which are singletons. Input material: PBMCs. The receptors shown here come from a woman between 25 and 40 years old in good health and CMV-seropositive.

This chain connects TRBV11-2 to TRBJ1-5, with 9 bases aligning to TRBD1. The V segment lost 1 base and the J segment 7 bases; nucleotides outside the gene matches: 14. Per the germline V gene, CDR1 is SGHAT and CDR2 is FQNNGV. This CDR3 has 18 amino acids. The CDR3 here is CASSLGFGGTGSRQPQHF. The CDR3 DNA reads TGTGCCAGCAGCTTAGGGTTTGGGGGGACAGGGTCAAGACAGCCCCAGCATTTT.

The rearrangement links TRBV5-8 to TRBJ2-3; TRBD2 agrees at 7 bases. This CDR3 spans 15 amino acids. Germline assignment: CDR1 SGHTS and CDR2 YDEGEE. Trimming at V came to 0 bases and at J to 0 bases, leaving 1 base not matched to a gene. The CDR3 loop is CASSLGGGSTDTQYF. The CDR3 bases are TGTGCCAGCAGCTTGGGGGGGGGTAGCACAGATACGCAGTATTTT. Full variable domain (remainder filled in from reference TRBV5-8 and TRBJ2-3): EAGVTQSPTHLIKTRGQQATLRCSPISGHTSVYWYQQALGLGLQFLLWYDEGEERNRGNFPPRFSGRQFPNYSSELNVNALELEDSALYLCASSLGGGSTDTQYFGPGTRLTVL.

The CDR3 DNA sequence: TGTGCCAGCAGCCGGCTAGCGGGAGGCCCCTCCTACGAGCAGTACTTC. Encoded protein: CASSRLAGGPSYEQYF. The V call is TRBV5-6, the J call TRBJ2-7; 11 nucleotides agree with TRBD2. The CDR3 runs 16 residues. Germline CDR1 SGHDT, CDR2 YYEEEE. V gave up 4 bases and J gave up 0 bases; unmatched junction bases: 6.

The chain joins TRBV2 to TRBJ1-2; D call uncertain. With 3 bases removed from V and 4 bases from J, the gap between germline ends came to 12 bases. This CDR3 contains 14 residues. Germline lookup yields CDR1 SNHLY and CDR2 FYNNEI. CDR3 in amino acids: CASSENWEGYGYTF. The CDR3 nucleotides are TGTGCCAGCAGTGAGAACTGGGAGGGCTATGGCTACACCTTC.

The genes are TRBV5-4 and TRBJ2-1; possibly TRBD2 for D (6 bases). The germline V gene encodes CDR1 SGHNT and CDR2 YYREEE (reference sequence). Trimming cost V 4 bases and J 7 bases, with 18 bases left between them. The CDR3 runs 15 residues. As DNA, the CDR3 is TGTGCCAGCAGCCCATCCGGGACTGCGTTTAATGAGCAGTTCTTC. Translated, it gives CASSPSGTAFNEQFF.

The chain combines TRBV9 with TRBJ1-6; no clear D gene. V lost 8 bases and J lost 8, with 8 bases in between. Germline V lookup: CDR1 SGDLS, CDR2 YYNGEE. The CDR3 sequence is 11 residues long. As DNA, the CDR3 is TGTGCCAGTGGAGAGGATTCACCCCTCCACTTT. Translated: CASGEDSPLHF.

CDR3 loop: CASSVAASGSTDTQYF. DNA of the CDR3: TGTGCCAGCAGCGTAGCGGCTAGCGGATCCACAGATACGCAGTATTTT. This chain joins TRBV9 and TRBJ2-3, with 7 bases matching TRBD2. The V segment lost 0 bases and the J segment 2 bases; nucleotides outside the gene matches: 6. This CDR3 has 16 amino acids. Germline values: CDR1 SGDLS, CDR2 YYNGEE.

The chain employs TRBV5-1 and TRBJ1-2; tentative D call: TRBD1 (5 bases). The CDR3 extends over 13 amino acids. V lost 1 base, J lost 6 bases, and 10 bases lay in between. Germline V gene data show CDR1 as SGHRS and CDR2 as YFSETQ. The CDR3 coding sequence is TGCGCCAGCAGCTTGACGGGGGGAAATGGCTACACCTTC. This translates into CASSLTGGNGYTF.

This chain connects TRBV5-1 to TRBJ2-1; a weak D match, TRBD2 (5 bases). V lost 0 bases and J lost 7, with 8 bases in between. The germline V gene encodes CDR1 SGHRS and CDR2 YFSETQ. The CDR3 runs 13 residues. CDR3 residues: CASSLEPGNEQFF. DNA of the CDR3: TGCGCCAGCAGCTTGGAGCCGGGGAATGAGCAGTTCTTC.

The chain combines TRBV10-2 with TRBJ2-7; D is perhaps TRBD2 (6 bases). The CDR3 is made up of 14 amino acids. Germline-derived CDR1 and CDR2 are WSHSY and SAAADI. V lost 3 bases to trimming and J lost 2 bases, with 11 bases between them. This chain's CDR3 is CASSDRGGTYEQYF. The CDR3 DNA reads as TGCGCCAGCAGTGATCGTGGGGGGACCTACGAGCAGTACTTC.

The chain employs TRBV5-8 and TRBJ1-2, with D perhaps matching TRBD1 (5 bases). V lost 4 bases and J lost 4, with 14 bases in between. The germline CDR1 and CDR2 sequences are SGHTS and YDEGEE. This CDR3 contains 14 residues. CDR3: CASSEHPGPYGYTF. The CDR3 DNA reads TGTGCCAGCAGCGAACACCCAGGGCCCTATGGCTACACCTTC.

CDR3 nucleotide sequence: TGTGCCAGCAGCCCCTGGACAGGGGGCCTCTATGGCTACACCTTC. Its translation: CASSPWTGGLYGYTF. This chain connects TRBV5-8 to TRBJ1-2; 11 nucleotides match TRBD1. Trimming removed 4 bases from V and 4 bases from J; junction bases left unmatched: 6. Germline V gives CDR1 SGHTS, CDR2 YDEGEE. The CDR3 has 15 residues.

The rearrangement links TRBV5-1 to TRBJ2-3; a weak D match, TRBD1 (5 bases). The CDR3 is made up of 15 amino acids. Germline CDR1 SGHRS, CDR2 YFSETQ. Deletions cut 1 base from V and 1 base from J, with 10 bases between. CDR3 DNA: TGCGCCAGCAGCTTGATGGGGCTGGGCACAGATACGCAGTATTTT. Amino acids: CASSLMGLGTDTQYF.

This chain joins TRBV28 and TRBJ1-2; the D gene is possibly TRBD1 (5 bases). CDR1 and CDR2 (germline): MDHEN, SYDVKM. The CDR3 extends over 13 amino acids. V was cut by 6 bases and J by 4 bases, with 12 bases left in between. The CDR3: CASRSTASYGYTF. CDR3 coding DNA: TGTGCCAGCAGGTCGACAGCTAGCTATGGCTACACCTTC.

This rearrangement joins TRBV27 to TRBJ1-3, with 8 bases identical to TRBD1. The junction had 4 bases not matched to a gene; V was cut back by 5 bases and J by 4 bases. The CDR3 runs to 14 residues. CDR1 and CDR2 (germline): MNHEY, SMNVEV (reference sequence). The CDR3 here is CASSLRTGGNTIYF. The CDR3 DNA reads TGTGCCAGCAGTCTAAGGACAGGGGGAAACACCATATATTTT.

CDR3 nucleotides: TGTGCCAGCAGCGCGACAGGGTCCCCCGAGCAGTTCTTC. This gives the protein CASSATGSPEQFF. The rearrangement joins TRBV5-4 to TRBJ2-1, with 7 bases matching TRBD1. CDR3 size: 13 residues. Trimming cost V 4 bases and J 10 bases; bases outside gene matches: 8. CDR1 is SGHNT and CDR2 is YYREEE in the germline V gene (reference sequence).

The chain has TRBV5-4 and TRBJ2-3; TRBD2 aligns across 11 bases. The CDR3 is made up of 17 amino acids. Germline trimming cut 3 bases from V and 1 base from J; bases unmatched to any gene: 7. Germline CDR1 and CDR2: SGHNT and YYREEE (reference sequence). In DNA, the CDR3 is TGTGCCAGCAGCTCCGCCAAGACTAGCGGGGGCACAGATACGCAGTATTTT. This gives the protein CASSSAKTSGGTDTQYF.